This TCR beta chain emerged from a study of CD8+ T cells in alopecia areata. Study-level background: Severity scoring for treated patients was based on the percentage of affected scalp area. Notes on the study in general: Relative to mice, TCR sharing across patients was less clear, a difference possibly HLA-related.

This clone turned up a few times. The antigen is not known. V lost 0 bases, J lost 4 bases, and 7 bases lay in between. The CDR3 is 13 residues long. Germline V gives CDR1 SQVTM, CDR2 ANQGSEA. Once RNA had been extracted, it was reverse transcribed into cDNA to act as the sequencing template. Using immunoSEQ multiplex PCR, the repertoire was profiled, and TCRdb retains in-frame clones only, with some absent. The repertoire consists of 200,000 to 250,000 clones, with roughly 66% occurring once and the leading ten covering approximately 1.2%. Described treatment: oral pan-JAK inhibitor, 5-10 mg twice daily.

The TCR sequence derives from a human donor with alopecia areata. Source: CD4+ T cells sorted from blood, taken at approximately week 45, from a patient treated with tofacitinib. The chain uses TRBV29-1 and TRBJ1-5, with D maybe TRBD1 (5 bases). DNA of the CDR3: TGCAGCGTTGAAGATGGGGGGAATCAGCCCCAGCATTTT. It yields the protein CSVEDGGNQPQHF.